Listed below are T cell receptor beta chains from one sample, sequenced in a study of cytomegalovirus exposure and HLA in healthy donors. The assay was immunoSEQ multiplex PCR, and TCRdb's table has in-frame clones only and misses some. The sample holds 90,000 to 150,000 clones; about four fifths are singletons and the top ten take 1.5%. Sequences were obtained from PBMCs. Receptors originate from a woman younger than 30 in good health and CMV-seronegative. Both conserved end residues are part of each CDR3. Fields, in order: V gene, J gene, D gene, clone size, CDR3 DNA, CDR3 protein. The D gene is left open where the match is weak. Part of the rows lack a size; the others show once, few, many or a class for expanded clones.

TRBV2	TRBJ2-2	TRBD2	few	TGTGCCAGCAGTGAGGGGCTAGCGGGGATCACCGGGGAGCTGTTTTTT	CASSEGLAGITGELFF
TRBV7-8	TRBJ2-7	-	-	TGTGCCAGCAGACCCCGACTGGCGGAGGCCTACGAGCAGTACTTC	CASRPRLAEAYEQYF
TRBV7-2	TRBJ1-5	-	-	TGTGCCAGCAGCTTAGGAGCCACTAGCAATCAGCCCCAGCATTTT	CASSLGATSNQPQHF
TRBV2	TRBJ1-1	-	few	TGTGCCAGCATGAGGGGGACTGAAGCTTTCTTT	CASMRGTEAFF
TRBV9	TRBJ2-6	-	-	TGTGCCAGCAGCGTAGTGGCGGCCCACTCTGGGGCCAACGTCCTGACTTTC	CASSVVAAHSGANVLTF
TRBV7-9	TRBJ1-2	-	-	TGTGCCAGCAGCTCGGTTTCGGGGTTTTACTATGGCTACACCTTC	CASSSVSGFYYGYTF
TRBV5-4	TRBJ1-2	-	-	TGTGCCAGCAGCCTCGATACAGGGTTTAATGGCTACACCTTC	CASSLDTGFNGYTF
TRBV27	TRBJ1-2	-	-	TGTGCCAGCAGTTTATCAGACAGATTAGATGGCTACACCTTC	CASSLSDRLDGYTF
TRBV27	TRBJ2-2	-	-	TGTGCCAGCATCGGACGGGGGGCTGGGATCGGGGAGCTGTTTTTT	CASIGRGAGIGELFF
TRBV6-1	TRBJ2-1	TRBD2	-	TGTGCCAGCACCCAAGGGGCGGGGGGGATCCATGAGCAGTTCTTC	CASTQGAGGIHEQFF
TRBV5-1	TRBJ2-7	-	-	TGCGCCACTCAGAGTTTTAGCGGAGAGGGCTACGAGCAGTACTTC	CATQSFSGEGYEQYF
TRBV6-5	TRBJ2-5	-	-	TGTGCCAGCAGTTCTCCAGGCCAAGAGACCCAGTACTTC	CASSSPGQETQYF
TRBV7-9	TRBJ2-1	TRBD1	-	TGTGCCAGCACCAAACAGGGGGGACTGGGGAATGAGCAGTTCTTC	CASTKQGGLGNEQFF
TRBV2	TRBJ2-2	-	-	TGTGCCAGCAGTGCGCAGGGCGGCGGGGAGCTGTTTTTT	CASSAQGGGELFF
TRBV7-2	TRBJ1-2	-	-	TGTGCCAGCAGCGACATTAGACGGCCCTATGGCTACACCTTC	CASSDIRRPYGYTF
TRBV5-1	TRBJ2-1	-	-	TGCGCCAGCAGCTTGGACTTCCTAGGGGGCTCCTACAATGAGCAGTTCTTC	CASSLDFLGGSYNEQFF
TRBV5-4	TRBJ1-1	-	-	TGTGCCAGCCGAGGGGGGGGCCCAGGGGCTTTCTTT	CASRGGGPGAFF
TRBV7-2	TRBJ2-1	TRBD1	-	TGTGCCGGCAGAGGGCAGGGGGCCTACAATGAGCAGTTCTTC	CAGRGQGAYNEQFF
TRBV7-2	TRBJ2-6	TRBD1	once	TGTGCCAGCAGCCAAGGGGGCCGGCCTTGGGGGGCCAACGTCCTGACTTTC	CASSQGGRPWGANVLTF
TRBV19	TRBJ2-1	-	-	TGTGCCAGTAGTGTCGGAGTCTCCTACAATGAGCAGTTCTTC	CASSVGVSYNEQFF
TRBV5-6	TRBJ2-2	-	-	TGTGCCAGCAGCGTACCAGGGGTATCCGGGGAGCTGTTTTTT	CASSVPGVSGELFF
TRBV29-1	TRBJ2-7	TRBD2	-	TGCAGCGTTGAAGGGGTCCTAGCGGGTTCGGGGTACGAGCAGTACTTC	CSVEGVLAGSGYEQYF
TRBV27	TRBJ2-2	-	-	TGTGCCAGCAGTTTATTCCCCTTCGGGACCGGGGAGCTGTTTTTT	CASSLFPFGTGELFF
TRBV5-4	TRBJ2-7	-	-	TGTGCCACCAAGAAGAGGGCGGAAGGCGAGCAGTACTTC	CATKKRAEGEQYF
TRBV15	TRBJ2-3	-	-	TGTGCCACCAGCAGAGATCGGGGGGCTCTGGATACGCAGTATTTT	CATSRDRGALDTQYF
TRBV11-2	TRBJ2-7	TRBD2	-	TGTGCCAGCAGCTTAGATCTAGCGGGTATAAAGGGGCAGTACTTC	CASSLDLAGIKGQYF
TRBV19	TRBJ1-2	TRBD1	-	TGTGCCAGTAGTTTACTGACAGGGACCACATATGGCTACACCTTC	CASSLLTGTTYGYTF
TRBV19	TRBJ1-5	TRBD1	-	TGTGCCAGTAGTAGGCAGGGGGGTAGCAATCAGCCCCAGCATTTT	CASSRQGGSNQPQHF
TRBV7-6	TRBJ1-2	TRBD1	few	TGTGCCAGCAGCTTGACCCCCCGGACAGGGACTAACTATGGCTACACCTTC	CASSLTPRTGTNYGYTF
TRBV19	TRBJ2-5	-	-	TGTGCCAGTAGTATGAATGGGAGCCCGGGGGAGACCCAGTACTTC	CASSMNGSPGETQYF
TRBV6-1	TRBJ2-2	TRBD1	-	TGTGCCAGCACGGGACAGGTCAACACCGGGGAGCTGTTTTTT	CASTGQVNTGELFF
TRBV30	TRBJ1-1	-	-	TGTGCCTGGAGTGTACTGTCAGGCTTGGGGGGTGAAGCTTTCTTT	CAWSVLSGLGGEAFF
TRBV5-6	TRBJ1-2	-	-	TGTGCCAGCAGCTTTATCCAGGCTAACTATGGCTACACCTTC	CASSFIQANYGYTF
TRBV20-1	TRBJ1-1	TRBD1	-	TGCAGTGCTCGGGACAGGGGGGAGGCTTTCTTT	CSARDRGEAFF
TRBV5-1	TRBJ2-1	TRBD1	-	TGCGCCAGCAGCTTAGCGACAGGGGCTTTGGTGAATGAGCAGTTCTTC	CASSLATGALVNEQFF
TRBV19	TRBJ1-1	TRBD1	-	TGTGCCAGTAGGCTTGACAGGGTTGTAACTGAAGCTTTCTTT	CASRLDRVVTEAFF
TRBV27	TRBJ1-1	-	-	TGTGCCAGCAGTAAGACGGGCACTGAAGCTTTCTTT	CASSKTGTEAFF
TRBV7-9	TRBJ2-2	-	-	TGTTCCAGCAGCTTCGGGGCCGGGGAGCTGTTTTTT	CSSSFGAGELFF
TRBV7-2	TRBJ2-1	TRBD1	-	TGTGCCAGCAGCTTAGAGGGGGCAACGTCGTACAATGAGCAGTTCTTC	CASSLEGATSYNEQFF
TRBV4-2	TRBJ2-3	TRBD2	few	TGTGCCAGCAGCCAATTGTCTAGCGGGGGGGCCCTGGATACGCAGTATTTT	CASSQLSSGGALDTQYF
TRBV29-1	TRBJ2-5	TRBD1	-	TGCAGCGTTGAAGGGGCACAGGGGGCGAAGCTGGAAGAGACCCAGTACTTC	CSVEGAQGAKLEETQYF
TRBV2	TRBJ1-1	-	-	TGTGCCAGCACCGAAGTCAGGGTGGAGACTGAAGCTTTCTTT	CASTEVRVETEAFF
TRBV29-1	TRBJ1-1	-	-	TGCAGCGCCCGGACGCCGTCGGGGGCTGAAGCTTTCTTT	CSARTPSGAEAFF
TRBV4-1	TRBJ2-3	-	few	TGCGCCAGCAGCCCCTCGGCAGGGGTGGAAGATACGCAGTATTTT	CASSPSAGVEDTQYF
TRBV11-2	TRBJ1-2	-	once	TGTGCCAGCAGCTTAGCCCGTGGAAAAGGGGTAGGCTACACCTTC	CASSLARGKGVGYTF
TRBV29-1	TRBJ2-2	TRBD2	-	TGCAGCGTTGTGGGCGGGGGTCCTAACACCGGGGAGCTGTTTTTT	CSVVGGGPNTGELFF
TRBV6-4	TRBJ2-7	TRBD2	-	TGTGCCAGCAGGGACAGCCTCAGGGTAGCGGGAGTCTACGAGCAGTACTTC	CASRDSLRVAGVYEQYF
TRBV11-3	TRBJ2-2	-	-	TGTGCCAGCAGCTTAGATCGACAGACCGGGGAGCTGTTTTTT	CASSLDRQTGELFF